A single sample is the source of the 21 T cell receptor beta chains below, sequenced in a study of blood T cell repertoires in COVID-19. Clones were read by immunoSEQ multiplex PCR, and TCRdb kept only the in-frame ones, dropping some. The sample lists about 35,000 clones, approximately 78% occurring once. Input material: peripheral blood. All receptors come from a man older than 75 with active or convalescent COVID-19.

In nucleotides, the CDR3 is TGTGCCTGGAGTGTACTAGCGGGAGTTCATCAGTTCTTC. It codes for CAWSVLAGVHQFF. The chain has TRBV30 and TRBJ2-1; 11 positions match TRBD2. V trimming: 0 bases; J trimming: 13 bases; junction bases outside the gene matches: 5. CDR3 length: 13 residues. The V gene's germline CDR1 is GTSNPN and CDR2 SVGIG (reference sequence).

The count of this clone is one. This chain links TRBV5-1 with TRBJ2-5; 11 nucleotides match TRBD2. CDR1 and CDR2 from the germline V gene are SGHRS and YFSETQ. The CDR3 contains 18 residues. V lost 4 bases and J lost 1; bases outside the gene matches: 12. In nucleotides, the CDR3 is TGCGCCAGCAGCGCCGGCGGCCTAGCGGGAGGAGGCCAAGAGACCCAGTACTTC. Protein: CASSAGGLAGGGQETQYF.

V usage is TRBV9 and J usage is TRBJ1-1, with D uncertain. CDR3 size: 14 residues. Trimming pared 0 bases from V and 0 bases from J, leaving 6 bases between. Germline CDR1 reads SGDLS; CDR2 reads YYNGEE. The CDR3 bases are TGTGCCAGCAGCGTAGGAGGGATGAACACTGAAGCTTTCTTT. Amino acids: CASSVGGMNTEAFF.

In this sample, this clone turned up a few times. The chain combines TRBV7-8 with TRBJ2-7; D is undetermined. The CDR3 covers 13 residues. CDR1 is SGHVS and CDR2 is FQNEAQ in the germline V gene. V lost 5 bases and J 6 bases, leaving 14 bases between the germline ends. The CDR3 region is CASSHRVAREQYF. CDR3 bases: TGTGCCAGCAGCCACCGGGTGGCCCGCGAGCAGTACTTC.

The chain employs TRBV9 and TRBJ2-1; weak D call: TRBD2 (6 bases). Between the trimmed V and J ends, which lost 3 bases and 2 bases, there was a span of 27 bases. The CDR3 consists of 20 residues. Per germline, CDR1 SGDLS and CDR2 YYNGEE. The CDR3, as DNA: TGTGCCAGCAGCGAACCCATGAACCTAGCGAACGGGGGAACCTACAATGAGCAGTTCTTC. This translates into CASSEPMNLANGGTYNEQFF.

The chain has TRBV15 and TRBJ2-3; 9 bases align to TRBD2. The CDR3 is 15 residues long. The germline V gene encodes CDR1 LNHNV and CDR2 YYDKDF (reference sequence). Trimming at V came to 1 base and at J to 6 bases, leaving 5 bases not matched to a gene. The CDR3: CATSRGSGSSDTQYF. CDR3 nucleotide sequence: TGTGCCACCAGCAGAGGTAGCGGGAGTAGCGATACGCAGTATTTT. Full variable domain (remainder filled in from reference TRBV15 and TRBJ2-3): DAMVIQNPRYQVTQFGKPVTLSCSQTLNHNVMYWYQQKSSQAPKLLFHYYDKDFNNEADTPDNFQSRRPNTSFCFLDIRSPGLGDTAMYLCATSRGSGSSDTQYFGPGTRLTVL.

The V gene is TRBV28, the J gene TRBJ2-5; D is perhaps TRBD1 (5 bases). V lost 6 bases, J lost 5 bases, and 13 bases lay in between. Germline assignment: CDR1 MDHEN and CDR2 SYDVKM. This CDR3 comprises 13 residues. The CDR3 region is CASRGATRETQYF. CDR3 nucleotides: TGTGCCAGCAGAGGGGCGACCAGGGAGACCCAGTACTTC.

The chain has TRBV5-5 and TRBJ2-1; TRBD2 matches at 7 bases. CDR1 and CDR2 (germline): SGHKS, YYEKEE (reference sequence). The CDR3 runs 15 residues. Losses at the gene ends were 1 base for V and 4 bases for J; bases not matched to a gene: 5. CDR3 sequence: CASSLSLAAYNEQFF. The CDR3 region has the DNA TGTGCCAGCAGCTTGTCGCTAGCGGCTTACAATGAGCAGTTCTTC.

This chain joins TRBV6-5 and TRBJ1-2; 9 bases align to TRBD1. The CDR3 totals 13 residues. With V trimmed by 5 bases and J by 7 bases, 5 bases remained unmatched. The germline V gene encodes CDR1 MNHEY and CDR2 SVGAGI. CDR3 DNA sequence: TGTGCCAGCAGTCAGGGACAGGGACGTGGCTACACCTTC. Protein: CASSQGQGRGYTF.

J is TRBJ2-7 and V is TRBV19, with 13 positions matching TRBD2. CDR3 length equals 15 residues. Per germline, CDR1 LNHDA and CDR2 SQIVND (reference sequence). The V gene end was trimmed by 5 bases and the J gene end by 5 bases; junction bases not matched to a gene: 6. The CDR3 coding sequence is TGTGCCAGTAGTCGCGGGACTAGCGGGATCAACGAGCAGTACTTC. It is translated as CASSRGTSGINEQYF.

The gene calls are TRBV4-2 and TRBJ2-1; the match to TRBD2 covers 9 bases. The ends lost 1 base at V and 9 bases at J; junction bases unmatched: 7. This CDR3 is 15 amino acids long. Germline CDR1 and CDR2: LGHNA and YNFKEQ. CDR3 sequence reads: CASSQGLAGLGEQFF. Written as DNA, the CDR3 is TGTGCCAGCAGCCAAGGGCTAGCGGGATTAGGTGAGCAGTTCTTC.

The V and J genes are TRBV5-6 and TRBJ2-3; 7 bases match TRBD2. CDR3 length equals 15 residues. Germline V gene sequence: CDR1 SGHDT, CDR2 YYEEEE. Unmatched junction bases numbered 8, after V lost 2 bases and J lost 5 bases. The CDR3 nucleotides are TGTGCCAGCAGCTTCATTGGGCGGGAGAGAGATACGCAGTATTTT. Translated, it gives CASSFIGRERDTQYF.

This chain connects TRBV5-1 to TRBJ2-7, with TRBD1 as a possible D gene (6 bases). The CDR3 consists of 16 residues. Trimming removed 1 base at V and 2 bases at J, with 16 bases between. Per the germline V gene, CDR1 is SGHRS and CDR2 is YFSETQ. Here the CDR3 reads CASSLNTGTPPYEQYF. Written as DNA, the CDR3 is TGCGCCAGCAGCTTGAATACCGGGACACCTCCCTACGAGCAGTACTTC.

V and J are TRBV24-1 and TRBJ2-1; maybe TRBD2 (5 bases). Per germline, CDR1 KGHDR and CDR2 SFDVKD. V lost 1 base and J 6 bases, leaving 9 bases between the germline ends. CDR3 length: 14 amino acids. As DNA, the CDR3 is TGTGCCACCAGTGATTTCCCGGGAACCAATGAGCAGTTCTTC. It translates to CATSDFPGTNEQFF.

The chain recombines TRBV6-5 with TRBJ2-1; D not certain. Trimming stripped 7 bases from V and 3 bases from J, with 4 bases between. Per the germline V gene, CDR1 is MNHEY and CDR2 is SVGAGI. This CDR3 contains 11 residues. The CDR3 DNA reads TGTGCCAGCAATAGCTACAATGAGCAGTTCTTC. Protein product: CASNSYNEQFF.

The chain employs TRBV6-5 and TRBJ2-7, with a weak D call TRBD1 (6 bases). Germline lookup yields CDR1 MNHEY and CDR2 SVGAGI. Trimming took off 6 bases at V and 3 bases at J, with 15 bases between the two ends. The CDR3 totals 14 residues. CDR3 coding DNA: TGTGCCAGCAGGGTCGGGACACTTAACTACGAGCAGTACTTC. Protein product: CASRVGTLNYEQYF.

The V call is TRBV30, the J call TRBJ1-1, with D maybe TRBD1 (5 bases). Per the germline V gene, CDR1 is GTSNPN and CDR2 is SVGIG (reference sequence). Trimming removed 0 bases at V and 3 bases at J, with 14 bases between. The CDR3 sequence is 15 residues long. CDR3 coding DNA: TGTGCCTGGAGTGTCTTCGGGGGGGAGGACACTGAAGCTTTCTTT. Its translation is CAWSVFGGEDTEAFF.

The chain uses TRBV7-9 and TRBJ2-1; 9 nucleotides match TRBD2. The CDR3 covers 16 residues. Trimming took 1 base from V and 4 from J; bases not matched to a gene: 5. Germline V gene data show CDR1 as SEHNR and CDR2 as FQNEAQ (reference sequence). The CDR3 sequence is CASSLDSTSGYNEQFF. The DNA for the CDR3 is TGTGCCAGCAGCTTAGATAGCACTAGCGGGTACAATGAGCAGTTCTTC.

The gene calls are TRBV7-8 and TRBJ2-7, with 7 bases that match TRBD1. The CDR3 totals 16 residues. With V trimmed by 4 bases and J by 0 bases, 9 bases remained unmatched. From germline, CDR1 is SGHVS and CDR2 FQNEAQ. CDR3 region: CASSYYRDRSSYEQYF. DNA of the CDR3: TGTGCCAGCAGCTACTACCGGGACAGAAGCTCCTACGAGCAGTACTTC. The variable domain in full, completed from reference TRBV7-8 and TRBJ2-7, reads GAGVSQSPRYKVAKRGQDVALRCDPISGHVSLFWYQQALGQGPEFLTYFQNEAQLDKSGLPSDRFFAERPEGSVSTLKIQRTQQEDSAVYLCASSYYRDRSSYEQYFGPGTRLTVT.

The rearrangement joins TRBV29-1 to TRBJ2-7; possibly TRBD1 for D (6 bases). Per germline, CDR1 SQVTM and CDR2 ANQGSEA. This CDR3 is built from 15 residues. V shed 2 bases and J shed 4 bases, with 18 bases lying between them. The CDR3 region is CSVEKEAGAPYEQYF. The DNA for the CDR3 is TGCAGCGTTGAAAAGGAAGCAGGGGCCCCTTACGAGCAGTACTTC.

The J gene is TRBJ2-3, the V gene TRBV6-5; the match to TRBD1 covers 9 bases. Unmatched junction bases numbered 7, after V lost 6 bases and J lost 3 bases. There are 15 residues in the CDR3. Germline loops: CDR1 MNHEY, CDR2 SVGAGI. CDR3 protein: CASSSGTGLTDTQYF. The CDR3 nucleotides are TGTGCCAGCAGCTCCGGGACAGGGTTGACAGATACGCAGTATTTT.